This T cell receptor (beta chain) was sequenced for a study of CD8 T cells in Susac syndrome. The authors sequenced TCR beta from blood CD8+ and CD4+ T cells. Healthy donors served as the controls. They were matched for age and sex. Negative isolation yielded the CD8+ and CD4+ T cells, while FACS enriched the TEMRA cells. The CDR3 has 12 residues. V was shortened by 4 bases and J by 3 bases, with 7 bases between the two germline ends. Germline CDR1 SGHNT, CDR2 YYREEE (reference sequence). cDNA came from roughly 0.5 to 1 ug RNA primed by random hexamers. TCRdb reanalysed the immunoSEQ multiplex PCR reads using MiXCR and keeps one entry per CDR3 protein. This sample has about 120,000 distinct CDR3 sequences; 94% occur once, and the top ten carry about 0.089%.

Input material: CD4+ T cells from PBMCs. The sequence came from a human donor in good health. The J gene is TRBJ1-2, the V gene TRBV5-4; D is uncertain. The CDR3 loop reads CASSLDHYGYTF. CDR3 sequence (DNA): TGTGCCAGCAGCCTCGACCACTATGGCTACACCTTC.